This T cell receptor (beta chain) was observed in a study of T cell repertoires in cytomegalovirus infection (dated by TCRdb to the late 2010s). Regarding the research as a whole: Donor HLA type was relevant to the analysis, as public TCR beta signatures indicated carriage of CMV infection together with the matching HLA type.

What the work shows at the level of the full study, not this receptor alone: The ex vivo response was dominated by HLA-C-restricted CMV-specific TCR beta clonotypes, which also provided the single most frequent clonotype in two of eight donors. Carriers of CMV infection plus the relevant HLA type were discriminated by the cumulative frequency of public TCR beta family members in the study cohort and in an independent roughly 400-donor cohort.

The CDR3 numbers 16 residues from cysteine through phenylalanine. Only CDR3 DNA is held: 48 bases, read in frame from base 1. From a lookup of the germline V gene (reference sequence), CDR1 and CDR2 are SEHNR and FQNEAQ. Relative to germline, V is 5 bases shorter and J is 2 bases shorter, with 18 bases between their ends. This clonotype was seen only a few times. Its antigen target is currently unknown. Nothing much larger sits one base from this clone, and base qualities are not available. Sequenced using an Illumina HiSeq 1500. TCRdb passed the public sequencing reads through fastp at Q25 and MiXCR, retaining productive beta sequences. CDR3 protein sequences are deduplicated, and each keeps its most common genes and DNA. Here the sample has about 530,000 distinct CDR3 sequences; less than 30% occur a single time. The ten largest clonotypes hold around 13% of the sample.

This clonotype originated in a human donor in good health (CMV status not recorded). Some clones in this sample may be carry-over from other donors' samples. Recombination connected TRBV7-9 to TRBJ2-5; the D gene could be either TRBD1 or TRBD2, each agreeing at 5 bases. Sequences were obtained from PBMCs. The nucleotide sequence reads TGTGCCAGCAGCGCCAGCCTGAGGGGTGGGCAAGAGACCCAGTACTTC. Protein translation: CASSASLRGGQETQYF.